This TCR beta chain was captured in a study of high-grade serous ovarian cancer treatment subgroups. General study results and limits: Repertoire similarity ranged roughly 0.11 to 0.85 between tumors of one patient. CDR1 and CDR2 were left unanalyzed; analyses focused on CDR3. Clonal relatedness tracked neoantigen level, and by trend copy number and mutation load.

Remarks on this clone: What it recognizes is unknown.

The table came from immunoSEQ multiplex PCR; TCRdb's copy has only in-frame clones and leaves some out. The sample yields several thousand clones, 62% seen once. Germline V gene lookup returns CDR1 SGHRS and CDR2 YFSETQ. The CDR3 consists of 18 residues. V lost 4 bases and J lost 2, with 22 bases in between. Tumor samples were obtained before definitive surgery or chemotherapy. Sample: tumor tissue. The chain links TRBV5-1 to TRBJ1-3; D is possibly TRBD1 (5 bases). The clonotype originates from a human donor with high-grade serous ovarian cancer. CDR3 amino acids: CASSSVQGNSGAGNTIYF. CDR3 bases: TGCGCCAGCAGCAGCGTTCAGGGAAACTCGGGAGCTGGAAACACCATATATTTT. The full variable domain, with the rest looked up from reference TRBV5-1 and TRBJ1-3, is KAGVTQTPRYLIKTRGQQVTLSCSPISGHRSVSWYQQTPGQGLQFLFEYFSETQRNKGNFPGRFSGRQFSNSRSEMNVSTLELGDSALYLCASSSVQGNSGAGNTIYFGEGSWLTVV.